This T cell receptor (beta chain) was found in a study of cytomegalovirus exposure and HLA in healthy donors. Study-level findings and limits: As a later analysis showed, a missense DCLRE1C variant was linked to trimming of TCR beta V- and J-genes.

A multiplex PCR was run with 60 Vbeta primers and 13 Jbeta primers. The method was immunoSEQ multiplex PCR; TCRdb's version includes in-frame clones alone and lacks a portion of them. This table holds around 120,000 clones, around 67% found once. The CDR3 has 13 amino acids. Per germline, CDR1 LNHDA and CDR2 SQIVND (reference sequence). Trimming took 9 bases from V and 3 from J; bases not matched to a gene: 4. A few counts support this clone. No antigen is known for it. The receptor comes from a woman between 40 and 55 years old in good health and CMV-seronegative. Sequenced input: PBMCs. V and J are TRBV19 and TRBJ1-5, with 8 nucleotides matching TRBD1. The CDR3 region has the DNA TGTGCCAGGGACAGGGTAATCAATCAGCCCCAGCATTTT. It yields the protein CARDRVINQPQHF.